The 21 T cell receptor beta chains presented below share a single source sample, sequenced in a study of CD8 T cells in ankylosing spondylitis. TCRdb analysed the 5' RACE reads with MiXCR anew, one entry per CDR3 protein. The sample records approximately 110,000 distinct CDR3 sequences, approximately 25% being singletons. The sample taken for sequencing was synovial fluid, either unsorted or a sorted T cell fraction (not recorded which). All receptors derive from a male donor with ankylosing spondylitis.

The rearrangement uses TRBV2 and TRBJ2-3, with D uncertain. Germline V lookup: CDR1 SNHLY, CDR2 FYNNEI. The CDR3 has 13 amino acids. V was cut by 11 bases and J by 3 bases, with 15 bases left in between. The CDR3: CAASKDLTDTQYF. The CDR3 nucleotides read TGTGCCGCCAGCAAGGACCTTACAGATACGCAGTATTTT.

This clonotype has just a few counts. This chain joins TRBV7-9 and TRBJ1-4; 7 nucleotides match TRBD1. The CDR3 consists of 11 residues. CDR1 and CDR2 (germline): SEHNR, FQNEAQ (reference sequence). CDR3 nucleotides: TGTGCAGGGGGCGTCGATGAAAAACTGTTTTTT. Translated: CAGGVDEKLFF.

V and J are TRBV3-1 and TRBJ2-3; tentatively, D is TRBD1 or TRBD2 (5 bases each). Trimming took 3 bases from V and 1 from J, leaving 17 bases between them. CDR3 length equals 17 residues. Germline CDR1 is LGHDT and CDR2 is YNNKEL (reference sequence). The CDR3 DNA sequence: TGTGCCAGCAGCCAGGAAACGGGACCCGGCGGCACAGATACGCAGTATTTT. Translation: CASSQETGPGGTDTQYF.

To note about this clonotype: Germline and junction disagree at one end, which may indicate a read error. CDR3 sequence: CANSQVQRVVTDTQYF. The DNA of the CDR3 is TGTGCCAACAGCCAAGTTCAACGGGTAGTCACAGATACGCAGTATTTT. The V and J genes are TRBV4-2 and TRBJ2-3; D remains unclear. The germline gives CDR1 LGHNA, CDR2 YNFKEQ. CDR3 length equals 16 residues.

This sequence joins TRBV9 and TRBJ1-5; D might be TRBD1 (6 bases). CDR3 length: 17 residues. V lost 0 bases to trimming and J lost 1 base, with 14 bases between them. Looked up from germline, CDR1 is SGDLS and CDR2 is YYNGEE. The CDR3 bases are TGTGCCAGCAGCGTAGAGTCAGGGGCCCCAAGCAATCAGCCCCAGCATTTT. Translating gives CASSVESGAPSNQPQHF.

The J gene is TRBJ1-6, the V gene TRBV12-3 or TRBV12-4; D call uncertain. V lost 1 base and J lost 3, with 10 bases in between. CDR3 size: 16 residues. CDR3 in DNA: TGTGCCAGCAGTTTAGTCGGGGATTACTATAATTCACCCCTCCACTTT. Its translation: CASSLVGDYYNSPLHF.

This clonotype was recorded once. The chain carries TRBV6-2 or TRBV6-3 and TRBJ2-7; no clear D. The CDR3 has 11 amino acids. V dropped 2 bases and J dropped 3 bases, with 2 bases sitting between them. CDR1 MNHEY and CDR2 SVGEGT come from the germline V gene. The CDR3 DNA sequence: TGTGCCAGCAGTTACGACTACGAGCAGTACTTC. Translating gives CASSYDYEQYF.

The rearrangement uses TRBV11-2 and TRBJ2-7, with 8 nucleotides matching TRBD2. The V gene end was trimmed by 6 bases and the J gene end by 1 base; junction bases not matched to a gene: 5. Germline values: CDR1 SGHAT, CDR2 FQNNGV. The CDR3 consists of 14 residues. In DNA form, the CDR3 reads TGTGCCAGCAGAAGGACTAGCACGTCCTACGAGCAGTACGTC. Protein product: CASRRTSTSYEQYV.

This clonotype is classed as medium-sized. The chain combines TRBV20-1 with TRBJ1-1; no reliable D call. The CDR3 is made up of 11 amino acids. The V end was cut by 5 bases, the J end by 4 bases, with 8 bases between. In germline, CDR1 is DFQATT, CDR2 SNEGSKA (reference sequence). The CDR3 bases are TGCAGTGCTCCAGGAGGCACTGAAGCTTTCTTT. This codes for CSAPGGTEAFF.

V and J are TRBV7-9 and TRBJ2-3, with D possibly being TRBD1 (6 bases). The CDR3 sequence is 13 residues long. Trimming pared 7 bases from V and 5 bases from J, leaving 13 bases between. Germline values: CDR1 SEHNR, CDR2 FQNEAQ (reference sequence). The CDR3 DNA is TGTGCCAGCATTGGGGGCGCCAGAGATACGCAGTATTTT. It codes for CASIGGARDTQYF.

V usage is TRBV10-3 and J usage is TRBJ2-7; 12 nucleotides agree with TRBD2. The CDR3 runs 16 residues. Germline V gene data show CDR1 as ENHRY and CDR2 as SYGVKD. Losses at the gene ends were 4 bases for V and 5 bases for J; bases not matched to a gene: 9. The CDR3 sequence: CAISGGLAGGLHEQYF. The CDR3 DNA is TGTGCCATCAGTGGGGGTCTAGCGGGAGGGCTACACGAGCAGTACTTC.

This clonotype was found a few times. This chain's CDR3 is CASSPPGGRTRGDTQYF. The DNA for the CDR3 is TGTGCCAGCAGCCCCCCCGGCGGTCGGACTAGGGGAGATACGCAGTATTTT. The chain joins TRBV6-1 to TRBJ2-3; the match to TRBD2 covers 7 bases. V lost 6 bases and J lost 5; bases outside the gene matches: 17. Germline V gene sequence: CDR1 MNHNS, CDR2 SASEGT. This CDR3 is 17 amino acids long.

The rearrangement joins TRBV6-1 to TRBJ2-7, with D possibly TRBD1 on 6 matching bases. Germline V gene lookup returns CDR1 MNHNS and CDR2 SASEGT. The CDR3 length is 14 residues. Trimming removed 3 bases at V and 2 bases at J, with 11 bases between. The DNA for the CDR3 is TGTGCCAGCAGTGATCGACAGGCCCCCTACGAGCAGTACGTC. As protein: CASSDRQAPYEQYV.

This clonotype occurred a few times. The V and J genes are TRBV6-1 and TRBJ2-7; D is unclear. Germline V gene lookup returns CDR1 MNHNS and CDR2 SASEGT. There are 14 residues in the CDR3. V lost 6 bases and J lost 5, with 17 bases in between. The CDR3 coding sequence is TGTGCCAGCAGGCGACGGACGATCTTCGACGAGCAGTACGTC. Protein sequence: CASRRRTIFDEQYV.

This clonotype was seen only a few times. The genes are TRBV20-1 and TRBJ1-5; no definite D call. The CDR3 consists of 13 residues. Germline V gives CDR1 DFQATT, CDR2 SNEGSKA (reference sequence). Trimming took off 1 base at V and 9 bases at J, with 13 bases between the two ends. CDR3 bases: TGCAGTGCTAGAGTCCAGCCGATATGGCCCCAGCATTTT. Translation gives CSARVQPIWPQHF.

This clonotype was observed at least ten times. The chain links TRBV20-1 to TRBJ1-1; a weak D match, TRBD1 (5 bases). Trimming left V 3 bases short and J 4 bases short, with 15 bases between. This CDR3 comprises 14 residues. CDR1 is DFQATT and CDR2 is SNEGSKA in the germline V gene (reference sequence). The chain's CDR3 is CSASPSTGTTEAFF. In nucleotides, the CDR3 is TGCAGTGCTAGCCCCTCTACGGGGACCACTGAAGCTTTCTTT.

This clonotype was seen only a few times. V gene TRBV7-9 combines with J gene TRBJ2-4; 8 bases align to TRBD1. The germline gives CDR1 SEHNR, CDR2 FQNEAQ (reference sequence). This CDR3 is built from 16 residues. Trimming cost V 9 bases and J 0 bases; bases outside gene matches: 10. CDR3 nucleotides: TGTGCCAGAAGAGAACCGACAGGGGTAGCCAAAAACATTCAGTACTTC. Translation gives CARREPTGVAKNIQYF.

In its sample, this clonotype was seen many times. V and J are TRBV6-2 or TRBV6-3 and TRBJ2-6, with D possibly TRBD1 on 5 matching bases. This CDR3 is 15 amino acids long. Germline CDR1 reads MNHEY; CDR2 reads SVGEGT. The V gene lost 8 bases and the J gene lost 0 bases, with 11 bases spanning the gap. CDR3 DNA sequence: TGTGCCAGCGGAATCGACAGCTCTGGGGCCAACGTCCTGACTTTC. Translated: CASGIDSSGANVLTF.

This clonotype was detected many times. This chain connects TRBV5-1 to TRBJ1-1; D call uncertain. Trimming removed 6 bases at V and 1 base at J, with 16 bases between. The CDR3 totals 15 residues. CDR1 and CDR2 from the germline V gene are SGHRS and YFSETQ. The CDR3 region is CASTRGNSRNTEAFF. The CDR3 bases are TGCGCCAGCACGCGCGGTAACTCCCGGAACACTGAAGCTTTCTTT.

This sequence joins TRBV12-3 or TRBV12-4 and TRBJ2-1; possibly TRBD1 for D (5 bases). The V and J ends lost 6 bases and 4 bases respectively, with 13 bases between them. This CDR3 contains 14 residues. CDR3 DNA sequence: TGTGCCAGCAGGAGTGGGGCCGGATACAATGAGCAGTTCTTC. Residues: CASRSGAGYNEQFF.

The rearrangement joins TRBV7-2 to TRBJ2-7, with D unclear. Germline V gene lookup returns CDR1 SGHTA and CDR2 FQGNSA. The CDR3 spans 16 residues. V gave up 8 bases and J gave up 0 bases, with 20 bases separating them. DNA of the CDR3: TGTGCCAGCTCCACGGGCGCCACAAGGAGCTCCTACGAGCAGTACTTC. Its protein is CASSTGATRSSYEQYF.